This TCR beta chain appears in the sequencing data of a study of immune cell composition in non-small cell lung cancer. Study-wide background: Histologic subtype was mainly adenocarcinoma or squamous cell carcinoma. Findings and caveats of the study: 60% to 80% of squamous and about 31% of adenocarcinoma cases had tumour-associated clones >0.5%.

Profiled with immunoSEQ multiplex PCR; TCRdb holds only in-frame clones, not every one. The sample lists some 5,000 clones; over 75% were seen once. The germline V gene has CDR1 MNHEY and CDR2 SVGAGI. The CDR3 runs 15 residues. Unmatched junction bases numbered 4, after V lost 4 bases and J lost 2 bases. Concerning this clone: What it binds is not known.

The sequenced sample was lung tumor tissue. The sequence derives from a human donor with non-small cell lung cancer. This chain connects TRBV6-5 to TRBJ2-3, with TRBD1 matching over 9 bases. CDR3 in amino acids: CASSWGQGITDTQYF. The CDR3 bases are TGTGCCAGCAGTTGGGGACAGGGCATCACAGATACGCAGTATTTT.